This is a list of T cell receptor beta chains from one sample in a study of shared clonotypes between healthy human individuals. Sequencing was performed with immunoSEQ multiplex PCR; in TCRdb, only in-frame clones are kept and a portion is missing. The table lists 300,000 to 400,000 clones, around 86% of them singletons, with 15% to 20% in the top ten. Sequenced input: memory CD8+ T cells sorted from blood. The receptors were gathered from a man aged 18 to 35 in good health. The CDR3 runs from the conserved cysteine through the conserved F or W. D genes are given only for firm matches. A row's size may be missing; if present it is once, few, many or a size class.

abundance: few; j_gene: TRBJ2-3; v_gene: TRBV7-9; d_gene: TRBD2; CDR3nt: TGTGCCAGCACCCTCCTGGGGGGAGGGCCAGATACGCAGTATTTT; CDR3aa: CASTLLGGGPDTQYF
abundance: .; j_gene: TRBJ2-1; v_gene: TRBV5-6; d_gene: .; CDR3nt: TGTGCCAGCAGCTTGGGTGGCGGTTCCTACAATGAGCAGTTCTTC; CDR3aa: CASSLGGGSYNEQFF
abundance: .; j_gene: TRBJ2-6; v_gene: TRBV6-5; d_gene: .; CDR3nt: TGTGCCAGCAGTTACGGGGGGTCTGGGGCCAACGTCCTGACTTTC; CDR3aa: CASSYGGSGANVLTF
abundance: .; j_gene: TRBJ2-4; v_gene: TRBV11-2; d_gene: .; CDR3nt: TGTGCCAGCAAGGCCCCGGGGTCCAAAAACATTCAGTACTTC; CDR3aa: CASKAPGSKNIQYF
abundance: .; j_gene: TRBJ2-7; v_gene: TRBV4-3; d_gene: TRBD2; CDR3nt: TGCGCCAGCAGCCAAGTATGGACTAGCGGAACCTACGAGCAGTACTTC; CDR3aa: CASSQVWTSGTYEQYF
abundance: .; j_gene: TRBJ2-7; v_gene: TRBV30; d_gene: .; CDR3nt: TGTGCCTGGAGTCCAGCAGCCTATTACGAGCAGTACTTC; CDR3aa: CAWSPAAYYEQYF
abundance: once; j_gene: TRBJ2-7; v_gene: TRBV6-1; d_gene: .; CDR3nt: TGTGCCAGCAGTGAAAGCTTCCGGACTGGGGACTACGAGCAGTACTTC; CDR3aa: CASSESFRTGDYEQYF
abundance: .; j_gene: TRBJ2-3; v_gene: TRBV4-1; d_gene: TRBD1; CDR3nt: TGCGCCAGCAGCCAAGCACAGGGGTATCCAGATACGCAGTATTTT; CDR3aa: CASSQAQGYPDTQYF
abundance: .; j_gene: TRBJ2-5; v_gene: TRBV5-6; d_gene: .; CDR3nt: TGTGCCAGCAGCTTACCTCAGGGTCTCCAAGAGACCCAGTACTTC; CDR3aa: CASSLPQGLQETQYF
abundance: .; j_gene: TRBJ1-1; v_gene: TRBV4-3; d_gene: .; CDR3nt: TGCGCCAGCAGCCCGGGGGGCTCTGAAGCTTTCTTT; CDR3aa: CASSPGGSEAFF
abundance: .; j_gene: TRBJ1-4; v_gene: TRBV7-8; d_gene: TRBD1; CDR3nt: TGTGCCAGCAGCTTAGGGACAGGGGGCGGTGAAAAACTGTTTTTT; CDR3aa: CASSLGTGGGEKLFF
abundance: .; j_gene: TRBJ2-2; v_gene: TRBV15; d_gene: .; CDR3nt: TGTGCCACCAGCAGAGAGGGGGCGATAGACACCGGGGAGCTGTTTTTT; CDR3aa: CATSREGAIDTGELFF
abundance: few; j_gene: TRBJ2-7; v_gene: TRBV7-9; d_gene: .; CDR3nt: TGTGCCAGCAGCCGTTCCAACCCTACAGGGGGGGCCTACGAGCAGTACTTC; CDR3aa: CASSRSNPTGGAYEQYF
abundance: .; j_gene: TRBJ2-1; v_gene: TRBV5-1; d_gene: .; CDR3nt: TGCGCCAGCAGCTTGGCACAGGGTAAGGTTGATGAGCAGTTCTTC; CDR3aa: CASSLAQGKVDEQFF
abundance: .; j_gene: TRBJ2-7; v_gene: TRBV5-6; d_gene: .; CDR3nt: TGTGCCAGCAGCTCGACAGGCCCCAAGGACCCTTCCTACGAGCAGTACTTC; CDR3aa: CASSSTGPKDPSYEQYF
abundance: .; j_gene: TRBJ1-1; v_gene: TRBV21-1; d_gene: .; CDR3nt: TGTGCCAGCAGCACCCGGGCCCTGAACACTGAAGCTTTCTTT; CDR3aa: CASSTRALNTEAFF
abundance: .; j_gene: TRBJ2-5; v_gene: TRBV3-1/TRBV3-2; d_gene: .; CDR3nt: TGTGCCAGCAGCCTCTTATCGGACTTC; CDR3aa: CASSLLSDF
abundance: .; j_gene: TRBJ1-6; v_gene: TRBV27; d_gene: .; CDR3nt: TGTGCCAGCAGTTTTGGGCAGGGCTTCAGATCACCCCTCCACTTT; CDR3aa: CASSFGQGFRSPLHF
abundance: .; j_gene: TRBJ2-1; v_gene: TRBV7-3; d_gene: .; CDR3nt: TGTGCCAGCAGCTTAACCCCTACGAATGAGCAGTTCTTC; CDR3aa: CASSLTPTNEQFF
abundance: .; j_gene: TRBJ2-7; v_gene: TRBV27; d_gene: TRBD2; CDR3nt: TGTGCCAGCAGTCCGCTCCGGGAGGACGAGCAGTACTTC; CDR3aa: CASSPLREDEQYF
abundance: .; j_gene: TRBJ1-2; v_gene: TRBV27; d_gene: .; CDR3nt: TGTGCCAGCAGTTTAAGGGGTACGGGCGGCTACACCTTC; CDR3aa: CASSLRGTGGYTF
abundance: once; j_gene: TRBJ2-7; v_gene: TRBV7-2; d_gene: .; CDR3nt: TGTGCCAGCAGCTTAGCGGTCAGCTCCTACGAGCAGTACTTC; CDR3aa: CASSLAVSSYEQYF
abundance: .; j_gene: TRBJ1-1; v_gene: TRBV19; d_gene: TRBD1; CDR3nt: TGTGCCAGTAGTAGCGCCGGGACAGGAAGTACTGAAGCTTTCTTT; CDR3aa: CASSSAGTGSTEAFF